Below, 16 T cell receptor beta chains from the same sample are listed, as sequenced in a study of TIL therapy for anti-PD-1-resistant metastatic lung cancer. The immunoSEQ assay was v3. Assay: immunoSEQ multiplex PCR; the TCRdb copy retains only in-frame clones and omits some. The table includes about 60,000 clones, over 75% detected once. Stated time point: pre-treatment sample, taken before nivolumab and TIL therapy. The source material was blood, sampled at baseline. The receptors come from a person between 25 and 80 years old with non-small cell lung cancer.

The V gene is TRBV9, the J gene TRBJ1-1, with D perhaps TRBD1 (5 bases). This CDR3 region has 14 residues. V dropped 0 bases and J dropped 11 bases, with 17 bases sitting between them. Germline V gene sequence: CDR1 SGDLS, CDR2 YYNGEE. The CDR3: CASSVGGGVRGAFF. For the CDR3, the DNA is TGTGCCAGCAGCGTAGGGGGCGGGGTGAGGGGCGCTTTCTTT.

The genes are TRBV10-3 and TRBJ2-1, with 11 positions matching TRBD2. The CDR3 is 17 amino acids. CDR1 ENHRY and CDR2 SYGVKD come from the germline V gene. Trimming took 2 bases from V and 7 from J; bases not matched to a gene: 10. Here the CDR3 DNA reads TGTGCCATCAGTGAGGGGGTAGCGGGGGGGCACCCAAATGAGCAGTTCTTC. Translated: CAISEGVAGGHPNEQFF.

CDR3 coding DNA: TGTGCCAGTAGTACCCCCCCGCAGCCCCAGCATTTT. Translating it yields CASSTPPQPQHF. This sequence joins TRBV19 and TRBJ1-5; unclear D gene. Germline CDR1 LNHDA, CDR2 SQIVND (reference sequence). V lost 4 bases, J lost 7 bases, and 8 bases lay in between. The CDR3 covers 12 residues.

This sequence joins TRBV4-1 and TRBJ2-3; the match to TRBD2 covers 12 bases. CDR1 and CDR2 from the germline V gene are MGHRA and YSYEKL. The length of the CDR3 is 18 residues. J lost 2 bases, V lost 0 bases, and 6 bases had no gene match. The CDR3, as DNA: TGCGCCAGCAGCCAAGAGGGGACTAGCGGGCCACCCACAGATACGCAGTATTTT. It encodes CASSQEGTSGPPTDTQYF.

The DNA of the CDR3 is TGTGCCAGCAGTGAAGTGGTAGCAAATGAGCAGTTCTTC. It codes for CASSEVVANEQFF. The chain has TRBV6-1 and TRBJ2-1, with D uncertain. The CDR3 contains 13 residues. Germline V gene lookup returns CDR1 MNHNS and CDR2 SASEGT. Trimming took off 1 base at V and 7 bases at J, with 8 bases between the two ends.

CDR3 region: CASSGTQTGKDYEQYF. CDR3 DNA sequence: TGTGCCAGCAGTGGGACCCAGACAGGGAAGGACTACGAGCAGTACTTC. The chain combines TRBV28 with TRBJ2-7; TRBD1 aligns across 7 bases. CDR1 is MDHEN and CDR2 is SYDVKM in the germline V gene. V was pared by 5 bases and J by 3 bases, with 13 bases of the junction left unmatched. The CDR3 extends over 16 amino acids.

This chain joins TRBV19 and TRBJ1-2, with 8 bases that match TRBD1. Germline CDR1 reads LNHDA; CDR2 reads SQIVND (reference sequence). CDR3 length: 15 residues. V was clipped by 0 bases and J by 5 bases; unmatched bases: 5. The CDR3 DNA reads TGTGCCAGTAGTATAGAGCCAGGGGGCTTGTATGGCTACACCTTC. This gives the protein CASSIEPGGLYGYTF.

The J gene is TRBJ1-5, the V gene TRBV6-5; D gene uncertain. The CDR3 is 14 residues long. In germline, CDR1 is MNHEY, CDR2 SVGAGI. V lost 7 bases, J lost 0 bases, and 10 bases lay in between. This chain's CDR3 is CASTPPYSNQPQHF. For the CDR3, the DNA is TGTGCCAGCACACCCCCCTATAGCAATCAGCCCCAGCATTTT.

The V gene is TRBV2, the J gene TRBJ1-1; 9 positions match TRBD1. V gave up 3 bases and J gave up 5 bases; unmatched junction bases: 7. The CDR3 spans 15 residues. Germline lookup yields CDR1 SNHLY and CDR2 FYNNEI. The CDR3 loop is CASSEVGQGHTEAFF. The CDR3 nucleotides are TGTGCCAGCAGTGAGGTGGGACAGGGACATACTGAAGCTTTCTTT.

The chain joins TRBV6-6 to TRBJ1-5, with 10 bases that match TRBD1. The CDR3 length is 17 residues. Germline V lookup: CDR1 MNHNY, CDR2 SVGAGI (reference sequence). V gave up 5 bases and J gave up 9 bases; unmatched junction bases: 16. The CDR3 DNA follows: TGTGCCAGCAGTCCCGCCTCCTGGACAGGGGGTACTATGCCCCAGCATTTT. This codes for CASSPASWTGGTMPQHF.

V usage is TRBV7-9 and J usage is TRBJ2-1, with 15 bases aligning to TRBD2. Germline CDR1 reads SEHNR; CDR2 reads FQNEAQ (reference sequence). Trimming cost V 4 bases and J 1 base; bases outside gene matches: 8. The CDR3 runs to 19 residues. Written as DNA, the CDR3 is TGTGCCAGCAGCTCCCCGGGACTAGCGGGGGGCGGGTCCTACAATGAGCAGTTCTTC. Translation gives CASSSPGLAGGGSYNEQFF.

The chain joins TRBV4-2 to TRBJ2-6, with D hard to call. The germline gives CDR1 LGHNA, CDR2 YNFKEQ. V was shortened by 0 bases and J by 2 bases, with 5 bases between the two germline ends. The CDR3 length is 15 residues. As DNA, the CDR3 is TGTGCCAGCAGCCAAGAAGTTGCTGGGGCCAACGTCCTGACTTTC. This gives the protein CASSQEVAGANVLTF.

V is TRBV12-5 and J is TRBJ1-1; no reliable D call. The CDR3 is 12 residues long. In germline, CDR1 is LGHNT, CDR2 FRNRAP. The V end was cut by 4 bases, the J end by 1 base, with 4 bases between. This CDR3 reads CASGWTNTEAFF. The CDR3 nucleotides are TGTGCTAGTGGTTGGACGAACACTGAAGCTTTCTTT.

The gene calls are TRBV19 and TRBJ1-3; D gene uncertain. Germline V gene data show CDR1 as LNHDA and CDR2 as SQIVND (reference sequence). This CDR3 is built from 13 residues. Trimming cost V 9 bases and J 7 bases, with 16 bases left between them. CDR3 sequence reads: CASLLGLRNTIYF. The CDR3 DNA reads TGTGCCAGCCTCTTAGGGTTGCGGAACACCATATATTTT.

This clone has a single count. This sequence joins TRBV5-1 and TRBJ2-7; 9 bases line up with TRBD2. Germline CDR1 reads SGHRS; CDR2 reads YFSETQ. V shed 1 base and J 5 bases; nucleotides not matched to a gene: 16. CDR3 length: 18 residues. CDR3: CASSLRPQLAGVSDEQYF. The CDR3 DNA sequence: TGCGCCAGCAGCTTGAGGCCACAATTAGCGGGAGTCTCGGACGAGCAGTACTTC.

The V and J genes are TRBV5-1 and TRBJ2-7; D is tentatively TRBD1 or TRBD2 (6 bases each). Germline V CDR1 and CDR2: SGHRS, YFSETQ. V lost 4 bases and J 7 bases, leaving 9 bases between the germline ends. The CDR3 covers 11 residues. CDR3: CASSQGGEQYF. CDR3 bases: TGCGCCAGCAGCCAAGGGGGGGAGCAGTACTTC.